This record covers a single T cell receptor (beta chain). These data come from a study of identical twins. The CDR3 runs 13 residues. Germline V lookup: CDR1 LGHDT, CDR2 YNNKEL (reference sequence). V lost 1 base, J lost 7 bases, and 3 bases stayed unmatched. MiXCR, applied by TCRdb to the 5' RACE reads, yields one record per CDR3 protein. Here the sample spans roughly 1.6 million distinct CDR3 sequences, around 33% being singletons. This clonotype was obtained from a newborn girl in good health. Sequencing input: cord blood. This chain links TRBV3-1 with TRBJ1-2; 7 nucleotides line up with TRBD1. Here the CDR3 reads CASSQAPGGGYTF. In DNA form, the CDR3 reads TGTGCCAGCAGCCAAGCCCCAGGGGGTGGCTACACCTTC.